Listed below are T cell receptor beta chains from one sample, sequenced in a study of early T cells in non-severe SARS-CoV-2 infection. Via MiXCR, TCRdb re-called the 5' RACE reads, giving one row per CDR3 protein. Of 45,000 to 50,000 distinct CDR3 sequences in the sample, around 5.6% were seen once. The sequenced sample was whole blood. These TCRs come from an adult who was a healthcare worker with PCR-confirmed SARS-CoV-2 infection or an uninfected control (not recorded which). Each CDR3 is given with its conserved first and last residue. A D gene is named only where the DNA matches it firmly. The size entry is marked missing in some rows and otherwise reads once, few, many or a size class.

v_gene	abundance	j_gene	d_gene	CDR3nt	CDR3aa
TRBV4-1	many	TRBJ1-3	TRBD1	TGCGCCAGCAGCCAAGACCTTGGACAGGTCTCTGGAAACACCATATATTTT	CASSQDLGQVSGNTIYF
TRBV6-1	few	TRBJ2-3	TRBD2	TGTGCCAGCAGTGTACGGGGGGGAGGAGCAGATACGCAGTATTTT	CASSVRGGGADTQYF
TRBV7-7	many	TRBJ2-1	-	TGTGCTAGCAGCTTAGACGGCCGAAGGAGCTCCTACAATGAGCAGTTCTTC	CASSLDGRRSSYNEQFF
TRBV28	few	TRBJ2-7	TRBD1	TGTGCCAGCACCCTCGGACAGGGGGGCTACGAGCAGTACTTC	CASTLGQGGYEQYF
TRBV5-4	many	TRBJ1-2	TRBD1	TGTGCCAGCAGCGAGGGACAGGGGCGCTATGGCTACACCTTC	CASSEGQGRYGYTF
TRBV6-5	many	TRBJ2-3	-	TGTGCCAGCAGTTGGCTCCTCACAGATACGCAGTATTTT	CASSWLLTDTQYF
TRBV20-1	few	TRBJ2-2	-	TGCAGTGCCCAGAGGTCAGCGAACACCGGGGAGCTGTTTTTT	CSAQRSANTGELFF
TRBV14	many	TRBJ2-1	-	TGTGCCAGCAGCCGGGGACACTATGGAAATGAGCAGTTCTTC	CASSRGHYGNEQFF
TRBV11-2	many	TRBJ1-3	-	TGTGCCAGCAGCTTAGAGGGAAACACCATATATTTT	CASSLEGNTIYF
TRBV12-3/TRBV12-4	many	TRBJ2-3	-	TGTGCCAGCAGACGGAGGTCCAGCACAGATACGCAGTATTTT	CASRRRSSTDTQYF
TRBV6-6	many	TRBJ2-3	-	TGTGCCAGCAGTTACTTTGGGGTCCAAGATACGCAGTATTTT	CASSYFGVQDTQYF
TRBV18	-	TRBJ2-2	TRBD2	TGTGCCAGCTCACAGACTAGCAGCTACACCGGGGAGCTGTTTTTT	CASSQTSSYTGELFF
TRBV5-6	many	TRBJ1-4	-	TGTGCCAGCAGCTTGGCCTACAGTGGACTGTTTTTT	CASSLAYSGLFF
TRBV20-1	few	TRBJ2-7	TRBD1	TGCAGTGCTAGACCGGACAGGGGGCGCGGTTTGGAGCAGTACTTC	CSARPDRGRGLEQYF
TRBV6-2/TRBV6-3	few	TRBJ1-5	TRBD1	TGTGCCAGCAGAGCGGGGACAGGATTTAATCAGCCCCAGCATTTT	CASRAGTGFNQPQHF
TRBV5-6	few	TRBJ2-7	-	TGTGCCAGCAGCTTCGGAGCTAGTAGTGACGAGCAGTACTTC	CASSFGASSDEQYF
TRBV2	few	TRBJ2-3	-	TGTGCCAGCAGTGCCAGGAGTACAGATACGCAGTATTTT	CASSARSTDTQYF
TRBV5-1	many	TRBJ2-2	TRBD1	TGCGCCAGCACCGGGGACAGGGCGGGCACCGGGGAGCTGTTTTTT	CASTGDRAGTGELFF
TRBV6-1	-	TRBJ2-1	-	TGTGCCAGCCCCCTCTACAATGAGCAGTTCTTC	CASPLYNEQFF
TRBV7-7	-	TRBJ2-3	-	TGTGCTAGCAGCTTAGGGGCAGGGGACACAGATACGCAGTATTTT	CASSLGAGDTDTQYF
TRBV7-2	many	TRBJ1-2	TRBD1	TGTGCCAGCAGCTTCCGGGACAGATTATCCTATGGCTACACCTTC	CASSFRDRLSYGYTF
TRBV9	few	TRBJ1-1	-	TGTGCCAGCAGCGTAGGGCGTCGCACTGAAGCTTTCTTT	CASSVGRRTEAFF
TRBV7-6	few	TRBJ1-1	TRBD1	TGTGCCAGCAGCCAAGACAGGGGCCAAGGTTTGGACACTGAAGCTTTCTTT	CASSQDRGQGLDTEAFF
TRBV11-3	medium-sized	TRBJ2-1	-	TGTGCCAGCAGCCCACGGACCGGGGGATGGAATGAGCAGTTCTTC	CASSPRTGGWNEQFF
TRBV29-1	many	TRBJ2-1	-	TGCAGCGCCAGGGAACAGCTCGGAGGTGAGCAGTTCTTC	CSAREQLGGEQFF
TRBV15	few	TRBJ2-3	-	TGTGCCACCAGGGGAACCCCGGGAGATACGCAGTATTTT	CATRGTPGDTQYF
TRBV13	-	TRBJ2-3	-	TGTGCCAGCAGCCCAGCCACCAGCACAGATACGCAGTATTTT	CASSPATSTDTQYF
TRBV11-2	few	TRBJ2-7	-	TGTGCCAGCAGTTCAAGAGACTACGAGCAGTACTTC	CASSSRDYEQYF
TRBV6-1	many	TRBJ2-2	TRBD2	TGTGCCAGCAGCTTGGGGAGGGACGGCACCGGGGAGCTGTTTTTT	CASSLGRDGTGELFF
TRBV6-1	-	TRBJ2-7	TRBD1	TGTGCCAGCAGTCACCCGACAGGGGGCTACGAGCAGTACTTC	CASSHPTGGYEQYF
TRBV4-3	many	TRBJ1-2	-	TGCGCCAGCTCTCCTAGGGGGGACTATGGCTACACCTTC	CASSPRGDYGYTF
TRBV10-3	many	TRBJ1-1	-	TGTGCCATCGCCCTCACAAAAGGACAGCCCATGAACACTGAAGCTTTCTTT	CAIALTKGQPMNTEAFF
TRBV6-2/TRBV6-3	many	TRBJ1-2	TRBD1	TGTGCCAGCAGTGATCCTTCAGGGGGCCCTAACTATGGCTACACCTTC	CASSDPSGGPNYGYTF
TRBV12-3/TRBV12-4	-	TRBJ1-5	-	TGTGCCAGCAGTCAGGACGGGGGGCGCAATCAGCCCCAGCATTTT	CASSQDGGRNQPQHF
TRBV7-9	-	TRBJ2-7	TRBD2	TGTGCCAGCAGCCCCGGGACTAGCGGGGGCCACCTTTTAATCGAGCAGTACTTC	CASSPGTSGGHLLIEQYF
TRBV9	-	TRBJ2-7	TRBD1	TGTGCCAGCAGCACCGGAGGGGGACAGGGGATCTACGAGCAGTACTTC	CASSTGGGQGIYEQYF
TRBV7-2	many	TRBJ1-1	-	TGTGCCAGCAGCTTCCGGGACCGACACACTGAAGCTTTCTTT	CASSFRDRHTEAFF
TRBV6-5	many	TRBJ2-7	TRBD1	TGTGCCAGCTTCCCCCAGGGGACAGGGGTACTATCCTACGAGCAGTACTTC	CASFPQGTGVLSYEQYF
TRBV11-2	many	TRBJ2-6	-	TGTGCCAGCAGCCCCACGACTCCTGGGGCCAACGTCCTGACTTTC	CASSPTTPGANVLTF
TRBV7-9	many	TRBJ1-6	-	TGTGCCAGCAGCCACGTAAGGGGCGCGAATTCACCCCTCCACTTT	CASSHVRGANSPLHF
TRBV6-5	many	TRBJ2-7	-	TGTGCCAGCAGCCCGGTCGGGGGGACAGGCGAGCAGTACTTC	CASSPVGGTGEQYF
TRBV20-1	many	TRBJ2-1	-	TGCAGTGCTAGAGATACTAGCGAGCAGTTCTTC	CSARDTSEQFF
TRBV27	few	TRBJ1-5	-	TGTGCCAGGTATAGCAATCAGCCCCAGCATTTT	CARYSNQPQHF
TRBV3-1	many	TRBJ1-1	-	TGTGCCAGCAGCCAAGAGGGGGCGGGGAACACTGAAGCTTTCTTT	CASSQEGAGNTEAFF
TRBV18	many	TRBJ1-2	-	TGTGCCAGCTCACCCGTCGGACAGACTAACTATGGCTACACCTTC	CASSPVGQTNYGYTF
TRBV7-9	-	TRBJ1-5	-	TGTGCCAGCAGCTTCAACCATTTGGGGCCCCAGCATTTT	CASSFNHLGPQHF